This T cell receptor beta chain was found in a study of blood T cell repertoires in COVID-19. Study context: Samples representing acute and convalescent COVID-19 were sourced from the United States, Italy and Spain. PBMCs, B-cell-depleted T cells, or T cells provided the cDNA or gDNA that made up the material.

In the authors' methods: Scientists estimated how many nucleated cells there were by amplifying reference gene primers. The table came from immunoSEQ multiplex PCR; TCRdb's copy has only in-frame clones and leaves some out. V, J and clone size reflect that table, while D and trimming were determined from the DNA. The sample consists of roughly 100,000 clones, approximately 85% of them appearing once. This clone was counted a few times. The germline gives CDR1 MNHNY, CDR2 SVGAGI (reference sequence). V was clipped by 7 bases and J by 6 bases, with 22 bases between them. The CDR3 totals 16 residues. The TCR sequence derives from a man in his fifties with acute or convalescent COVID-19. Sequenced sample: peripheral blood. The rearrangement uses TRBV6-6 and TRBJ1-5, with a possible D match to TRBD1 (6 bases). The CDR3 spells CASTQSQGRPSQPQHF. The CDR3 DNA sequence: TGTGCCAGCACTCAAAGCCAGGGGCGCCCAAGTCAGCCCCAGCATTTT.